Presented here are 21 T cell receptor beta chains from one specimen sequenced in a study of vaccination effects on CD4 cells after COVID-19. The authors isolated CD4+ T cells after ten to eleven days of culture. Their cognate antigens are unknown. TCRdb's copy holds only in-frame clones and misses some; the assay was immunoSEQ multiplex PCR. The sample records more than 45,000 clones, about three quarters being singletons. Specimen: CD4+ T cells from PBMCs cultured without peptide, collected before COVID-19 vaccination. The receptors here all came from a human donor who had a prior SARS-CoV-2 infection.

This chain links TRBV5-1 with TRBJ2-5; D might be TRBD2 (6 bases). This CDR3 comprises 14 residues. CDR1 is SGHRS and CDR2 is YFSETQ in the germline V gene. Trimming pared 2 bases from V and 2 bases from J, leaving 10 bases between. CDR3 DNA: TGCGCCAGCAGCTTTAGGGCGGGGCAAGAGACCCAGTACTTC. It translates to CASSFRAGQETQYF.

The V and J genes are TRBV4-3 and TRBJ1-3, with D perhaps TRBD1 (5 bases). Trimming stripped 3 bases from V and 2 bases from J, with 8 bases between. Germline CDR1 and CDR2: LGHNA and YSLEER. This CDR3 has 14 amino acids. The CDR3 loop is CASSHSGTGNTIYF. The CDR3 nucleotides are TGCGCCAGCAGCCATTCAGGGACTGGAAACACCATATATTTT.

Concerning this clone itself: Other nucleotide sequences in the sample specify the same CDR3. V is TRBV2 and J is TRBJ1-5; TRBD1 matches at 7 bases. The germline gives CDR1 SNHLY, CDR2 FYNNEI. The CDR3 has 14 amino acids. V dropped 1 base and J dropped 7; count of bases not matched to a gene: 4. The CDR3 DNA reads as TGTGCCAGCAGTGAAGGGCAGGGGGAGCAGCCCCAGCATTTT. Encoded protein: CASSEGQGEQPQHF.

This rearrangement joins TRBV30 to TRBJ2-2; tentative D call: TRBD1 (6 bases). V lost 5 bases, J lost 4 bases, and 11 bases lay in between. Germline CDR1 and CDR2: GTSNPN and SVGIG (reference sequence). This CDR3 comprises 13 residues. CDR3 sequence (DNA): TGTGCCTGGGGGGGCTGGGGCACCGGGGAGCTGTTTTTT. As protein: CAWGGWGTGELFF.

This clone was recorded a few times. V is TRBV6-2 or TRBV6-3 and J is TRBJ1-2, with D tentatively TRBD1 (5 bases). The V gene's germline CDR1 is MNHEY and CDR2 SVGEGT. This CDR3 contains 17 residues. V dropped 2 bases and J dropped 3 bases, with 19 bases sitting between them. The CDR3 is CASSYLGAILEDYGYTF. DNA of the CDR3: TGTGCCAGCAGTTACCTAGGGGCGATCCTCGAGGACTATGGCTACACCTTC.

The chain recombines TRBV6-5 with TRBJ2-1, with 14 bases aligning to TRBD2. The CDR3 is 16 residues long. CDR1 and CDR2 (germline): MNHEY, SVGAGI. Germline trimming cut 0 bases from V and 12 bases from J; bases unmatched to any gene: 7. The CDR3 loop reads CASSYSGGLAGAGQFF. The CDR3 bases are TGTGCCAGCAGTTACTCCGGGGGACTAGCGGGAGCGGGGCAGTTCTTC.

The chain links TRBV11-3 to TRBJ2-2, with a tentative D call TRBD2 (5 bases). The V and J ends lost 1 base and 7 bases respectively, with 10 bases between them. The CDR3 contains 14 residues. CDR1 is SGHNT, CDR2 YENEEA, per germline. The CDR3 nucleotides read TGTGCCAGCAGCTTAGGGGAGTCTGGCGGGGAGCTGTTTTTT. It translates to CASSLGESGGELFF.

This chain links TRBV12-5 with TRBJ1-1; D remains unclear. Germline CDR1 LGHNT, CDR2 FRNRAP. V lost 2 bases, J lost 0 bases, and 13 bases lay in between. The CDR3 length is 16 residues. The DNA of the CDR3 is TGTGCTAGTGGTTTGTTTTCCGGGAAACTGAACACTGAAGCTTTCTTT. It codes for CASGLFSGKLNTEAFF.

This clone was observed once. CDR3 residues: CASSSYRNTEAFF. CDR3 coding DNA: TGTGCCAGTAGTTCGTACAGGAACACTGAAGCTTTCTTT. V usage is TRBV19 and J usage is TRBJ1-1; D ambiguous. The germline V and J ends were trimmed by 5 bases and 1 base, with 8 bases remaining between them. The CDR3 consists of 13 residues. CDR1 is LNHDA, CDR2 SQIVND, per germline (reference sequence). The full variable domain, its missing parts supplied by reference TRBV19 and TRBJ1-1, is DGGITQSPKYLFRKEGQNVTLSCEQNLNHDAMYWYRQDPGQGLRLIYYSQIVNDFQKGDIAEGYSVSREKKESFPLTVTSAQKNPTAFYLCASSSYRNTEAFFGQGTRLTVV.

The CDR3 loop is CASSDRGKSAFF. In DNA form, the CDR3 reads TGTGCCAGCAGTGACAGGGGGAAGTCCGCTTTCTTT. The rearrangement links TRBV2 to TRBJ1-1, with 7 positions matching TRBD1. This CDR3 contains 12 residues. V gave up 3 bases and J gave up 11 bases; unmatched junction bases: 6. The V gene's germline CDR1 is SNHLY and CDR2 FYNNEI. Full variable domain (missing parts from reference TRBV2 and TRBJ1-1): EPEVTQTPSHQVTQMGQEVILRCVPISNHLYFYWYRQILGQKVEFLVSFYNNEISEKSEIFDDQFSVERPDGSNFTLKIRSTKLEDSAMYFCASSDRGKSAFFGQGTRLTVV.

The chain couples TRBV5-1 to TRBJ2-2; TRBD2 is a possible D gene (6 bases). Trimming removed 0 bases from V and 1 base from J, with 10 bases in between. This CDR3 comprises 16 residues. The germline gives CDR1 SGHRS, CDR2 YFSETQ. The CDR3 DNA is TGCGCCAGCAGCTTGGGAGCGGGCGAGAACACCGGGGAGCTGTTTTTT. It encodes CASSLGAGENTGELFF.

The table lists this clone with a few counts. The chain carries TRBV7-6 and TRBJ1-6; D may be TRBD1 (5 bases). Trimming left V 1 base short and J 7 bases short, with 14 bases between. From germline, CDR1 is SGHVS and CDR2 FNYEAQ. The CDR3 loop spans 16 amino acids. The CDR3 DNA reads as TGTGCCAGCAGCTTAGTTCGGGGGAAAGGGAATTCACCCCTCCACTTT. Residues: CASSLVRGKGNSPLHF.

The V gene is TRBV5-1, the J gene TRBJ1-6; D is perhaps TRBD1 (5 bases). From germline, CDR1 is SGHRS and CDR2 YFSETQ. Trimming left V 5 bases short and J 7 bases short, with 16 bases between. This CDR3 region has 15 residues. CDR3 sequence (DNA): TGCGCCAGCAGTACGACGACAGATCGCAATTCACCCCTCCACTTT. The encoded protein is CASSTTTDRNSPLHF.

The V call is TRBV11-2, the J call TRBJ2-7; D perhaps matches TRBD2 (6 bases). Trimming took off 5 bases at V and 4 bases at J, with 18 bases between the two ends. The CDR3 is made up of 15 amino acids. In germline, CDR1 is SGHAT, CDR2 FQNNGV. The CDR3 region is CASSPIRGRQYEQYF. CDR3 sequence (DNA): TGTGCCAGCAGCCCCATCCGGGGGAGGCAGTACGAGCAGTACTTC. Complete variable domain (other parts from reference TRBV11-2 and TRBJ2-7): EAGVAQSPRYKIIEKRQSVAFWCNPISGHATLYWYQQILGQGPKLLIQFQNNGVVDDSQLPKDRFSAERLKGVDSTLKIQPAKLEDSAVYLCASSPIRGRQYEQYFGPGTRLTVT.

The chain joins TRBV7-2 to TRBJ2-1; possibly TRBD1 for D (6 bases). Trimming took 5 bases from V and 2 from J, leaving 10 bases between them. Germline assignment: CDR1 SGHTA and CDR2 FQGNSA. This CDR3 is 14 amino acids long. CDR3 loop: CASSTGMTYNEQFF. The DNA for the CDR3 is TGTGCCAGCAGCACAGGGATGACCTACAATGAGCAGTTCTTC. The full variable domain, in which reference TRBV7-2 and TRBJ2-1 provide the parts outside the CDR3, is GAGVSQSPSNKVTEKGKDVELRCDPISGHTALYWYRQSLGQGLEFLIYFQGNSAPDKSGLPSDRFSAERTGGSVSTLTIQRTQQEDSAVYLCASSTGMTYNEQFFGPGTRLTVL.

The chain is built from TRBV2 and TRBJ2-5; D remains unclear. This CDR3 has 12 amino acids. Trimming pared 7 bases from V and 5 bases from J, leaving 11 bases between. Germline V CDR1 and CDR2: SNHLY, FYNNEI. For the CDR3, the DNA is TGTGCCAGCACTGTGCTGGTTGAGACCCAGTACTTC. Amino acids: CASTVLVETQYF.

The chain is built from TRBV18 and TRBJ1-4; 7 bases agree with TRBD1. Trimming took 4 bases from V and 4 from J; bases not matched to a gene: 6. Germline V lookup: CDR1 KGHSH, CDR2 LQKENI. The CDR3 consists of 15 residues. The CDR3 DNA is TGTGCCAGCTCACGGTCCGGGACAGATAATGAAAAACTGTTTTTT. It translates to CASSRSGTDNEKLFF. Together with reference TRBV18 and TRBJ1-4, the CDR3 gives the full variable domain: NAGVMQNPRHLVRRRGQEARLRCSPMKGHSHVYWYRQLPEEGLKFMVYLQKENIIDESGMPKERFSAEFPKEGPSILRIQQVVRGDSAAYFCASSRSGTDNEKLFFGSGTQLSVL.

This clone was detected a few times. This chain uses TRBV11-3 with TRBJ1-6, with a possible D match to TRBD1 (5 bases). The CDR3 is 13 residues long. The V and J ends lost 2 bases and 10 bases respectively, with 9 bases between them. Germline assignment: CDR1 SGHNT and CDR2 YENEEA. DNA of the CDR3: TGTGCCAGCAGCTTAACGAGGGGATCACCCCTCCACTTT. Amino acid sequence: CASSLTRGSPLHF. The whole variable domain, filled in from reference TRBV11-3 and TRBJ1-6, reads EAGVVQSPRYKIIEKKQPVAFWCNPISGHNTLYWYLQNLGQGPELLIRYENEEAVDDSQLPKDRFSAERLKGVDSTLKIQPAELGDSAVYLCASSLTRGSPLHFGNGTRLTVT.

V and J are TRBV24-1 and TRBJ2-7, with TRBD1 identical over 8 bases. Losses at the gene ends were 4 bases for V and 5 bases for J; bases not matched to a gene: 6. The CDR3 covers 14 residues. The germline V gene has CDR1 KGHDR and CDR2 SFDVKD. CDR3 DNA: TGTGCCACCAGTGACCCGGACAGGGCCCACGAGCAGTACTTC. Protein: CATSDPDRAHEQYF.

This chain connects TRBV10-3 to TRBJ2-1; perhaps TRBD2 as D (7 bases). The CDR3 is made up of 14 amino acids. Per the germline V gene, CDR1 is ENHRY and CDR2 is SYGVKD. V was trimmed by 5 bases and J by 9 bases, leaving 17 bases between them. The CDR3 nucleotides are TGTGCCATCAGTCTAGCGGCAGGGGTCGGTGAGCAGTTCTTC. Translated: CAISLAAGVGEQFF.

A single count supports this clone. The rearrangement uses TRBV15 and TRBJ1-2, with TRBD1 matching over 10 bases. The CDR3 consists of 15 residues. Germline CDR1 and CDR2: LNHNV and YYDKDF (reference sequence). V trimming: 4 bases; J trimming: 5 bases; junction bases outside the gene matches: 7. CDR3 sequence: CATSIPRDRGYGYTF. CDR3 bases: TGTGCCACCAGCATACCTCGGGACAGGGGTTATGGCTACACCTTC.